These 23 T cell receptor beta chains were all obtained from the same sample, sequenced in a study of T cells in Graves' hyperthyroidism and ophthalmopathy. Amplified TCR beta CDR3 regions derived from RNA transcripts. The HTBI primer set served for first-round RT-PCR of the TCR CDR3. TCRdb re-analysed the multiplex PCR reads in MiXCR, keeping a single row per CDR3 protein. This table holds 45,000 to 55,000 distinct CDR3 sequences, approximately 53% found once. The sequenced material came from peripheral blood or thyroid tissue (not recorded which). All receptors come from a man between 18 and 29 years old with Graves' hyperthyroidism.

The V call is TRBV10-3, the J call TRBJ1-5; D not certain. From germline, CDR1 is ENHRY and CDR2 SYGVKD. Deletions cut 3 bases from V and 3 bases from J, with 6 bases between. The CDR3 is 13 residues long. CDR3 bases: TGTGCCATCAGTGATAGCTCCAATCAGCCCCAGCATTTT. It yields the protein CAISDSSNQPQHF.

There are many counts of this clonotype. The genes are TRBV7-9 and TRBJ2-5, with D perhaps assigned TRBD1 or TRBD2 (5 bases each). Germline V CDR1 and CDR2: SEHNR, FQNEAQ (reference sequence). Trimming left V 8 bases short and J 0 bases short, with 16 bases between. The CDR3 consists of 15 residues. In DNA form, the CDR3 reads TGTGCCAGCGAGGGGCTTTGGGGGTACCAAGAGACCCAGTACTTC. This codes for CASEGLWGYQETQYF.

This clonotype has more than one count but fewer than ten. The chain combines TRBV5-1 with TRBJ2-5; D uncertain. CDR3 length: 13 residues. Germline V gene sequence: CDR1 SGHRS, CDR2 YFSETQ. Trimming left V 4 bases short and J 4 bases short, with 11 bases between. The CDR3 region has the DNA TGCGCCAGCAGCCTCCTACGGAGAGAGACCCAGTACTTC. Amino acids: CASSLLRRETQYF.

The chain carries TRBV11-2 and TRBJ1-6; D call uncertain. Germline CDR1 is SGHAT and CDR2 is FQNNGV. Trimming took off 5 bases at V and 9 bases at J, with 11 bases between the two ends. The CDR3 sequence is 13 residues long. The CDR3, as DNA: TGTGCCAGCAGCGGGCAGACCCGTTCACCCCTCCACTTT. This sequence encodes CASSGQTRSPLHF.

This clonotype was counted a single time. At one end the junction does not follow the germline gene, possibly because of a read error. The chain employs TRBV10-3 and TRBJ2-7; 15 bases match TRBD2. The CDR3 length is 18 residues. The germline V gene has CDR1 ENHRY and CDR2 SYGVKD. The CDR3 sequence is CAISDGGLAGGRSYEQHF. CDR3 in DNA: TGTGCCATCAGTGATGGGGGACTAGCGGGAGGTCGGTCCTACGAGCAGCACTTC.

This clonotype has only a few counts. This rearrangement joins TRBV28 to TRBJ2-2; a weak D match, TRBD2 (5 bases). CDR1 and CDR2 (germline): MDHEN, SYDVKM. The V end lost 3 bases, the J end lost 2 bases, and 7 bases lay between the germline ends. This CDR3 comprises 14 residues. The CDR3 reads CASSLTGNTGELFF. CDR3 DNA sequence: TGTGCCAGCAGTTTGACGGGAAACACCGGGGAGCTGTTTTTT.

This clonotype showed up just a few times. This chain links TRBV10-3 with TRBJ2-7; the match to TRBD2 covers 9 bases. With 4 bases clipped from V and 5 bases from J, the junction kept 12 bases outside the gene matches. The CDR3 length is 16 residues. Per the germline V gene, CDR1 is ENHRY and CDR2 is SYGVKD. CDR3 sequence (DNA): TGTGCCATCAGTGTGTCTAGCGGGACTAGGGGTAACGAGCAGTACTTC. Translated, it gives CAISVSSGTRGNEQYF.

This clonotype was recorded a few times. The J gene is TRBJ2-1, the V gene TRBV5-4, with D perhaps TRBD2 (6 bases). V was shortened by 0 bases and J by 7 bases, with 11 bases between the two germline ends. CDR3 length: 14 amino acids. Germline assignment: CDR1 SGHNT and CDR2 YYREEE (reference sequence). Written as DNA, the CDR3 is TGTGCCAGCAGCTTGGCCGGGAGCCGAAATGAGCAGTTCTTC. Encoded protein: CASSLAGSRNEQFF.

The table lists this clonotype with many counts. The chain is built from TRBV5-1 and TRBJ2-3; a weak D match, TRBD1 (6 bases). Germline loops: CDR1 SGHRS, CDR2 YFSETQ. V was pared by 2 bases and J by 4 bases, with 17 bases between. CDR3 length: 16 amino acids. The CDR3 spells CASSLTTGKGADTQYF. The DNA for the CDR3 is TGCGCCAGCAGCTTAACCACAGGGAAGGGGGCAGATACGCAGTATTTT.

The chain couples TRBV20-1 to TRBJ2-5; 11 bases are shared with TRBD2. Germline-derived CDR1 and CDR2 are DFQATT and SNEGSKA (reference sequence). The CDR3 spans 13 residues. V was clipped by 3 bases and J by 7 bases; unmatched bases: 4. This CDR3 reads CSASLAGGGTQYF. The CDR3 region has the DNA TGCAGTGCTAGTCTAGCGGGGGGAGGGACCCAGTACTTC.

CDR3 DNA sequence: TGTGCCATCAGTGAGCCGACAGGGATTCAGGGCACTGAAGCTTTCTTT. Its protein is CAISEPTGIQGTEAFF. The chain has TRBV10-3 and TRBJ1-1; 7 nucleotides line up with TRBD1. V was pared by 2 bases and J by 4 bases, with 10 bases of the junction left unmatched. CDR1 is ENHRY, CDR2 SYGVKD, per germline. The length of the CDR3 is 16 residues.

The chain carries TRBV9 and TRBJ1-6, with 10 bases fitting TRBD1. V lost 4 bases, J lost 5 bases, and 6 bases stayed unmatched. CDR3 length: 16 amino acids. The germline CDR1 and CDR2 sequences are SGDLS and YYNGEE. The CDR3 loop reads CASSITGTGDNSPLHF. CDR3 in DNA: TGTGCCAGCAGCATAACCGGGACAGGGGATAATTCACCCCTCCACTTT.

By share of the sample, this clonotype is medium-sized. The chain's CDR3 is CASSGGHHNQPQHF. For the CDR3, the DNA is TGTGCCAGCAGCGGGGGACACCACAATCAGCCCCAGCATTTT. This chain uses TRBV9 with TRBJ1-5; perhaps TRBD1 as D (6 bases). Per the germline V gene, CDR1 is SGDLS and CDR2 is YYNGEE. V was trimmed by 3 bases and J by 3 bases, leaving 10 bases between them. The CDR3 runs to 14 residues.

There are many counts of this clonotype. The chain links TRBV13 to TRBJ2-7; TRBD1 matches 7 bases. Germline V lookup: CDR1 PRHDT, CDR2 FYEKMQ (reference sequence). Trimming took 5 bases from V and 3 from J; bases not matched to a gene: 4. This CDR3 has 13 amino acids. This chain's CDR3 is CASSVQGYYEQYF. The CDR3 DNA reads TGTGCCAGCAGCGTACAGGGGTACTACGAGCAGTACTTC.

This clonotype was seen ten or more times. The J gene is TRBJ1-6, the V gene TRBV5-1; 10 nucleotides agree with TRBD1. This CDR3 spans 15 amino acids. Germline loops: CDR1 SGHRS, CDR2 YFSETQ. Losses at the gene ends were 5 bases for V and 8 bases for J; bases not matched to a gene: 7. Written as DNA, the CDR3 is TGCGCCAGCAGACGTGACGGGACAGGGGATTCACCCCTCCACTTT. Amino acids: CASRRDGTGDSPLHF.

V gene TRBV7-2 combines with J gene TRBJ2-7, with TRBD1 identical over 9 bases. Germline lookup yields CDR1 SGHTA and CDR2 FQGNSA. The V and J ends lost 5 bases and 5 bases, in that order; junction bases with no gene match: 10. The CDR3 consists of 15 residues. This CDR3 reads CASSPGRTGDHEQYF. CDR3 bases: TGTGCCAGCAGCCCCGGTAGGACAGGGGACCACGAGCAGTACTTC.

This clonotype came up a few times. The gene calls are TRBV27 and TRBJ1-6; no firm D call. The CDR3 is 14 amino acids. V was cut by 3 bases and J by 0 bases, with 3 bases left in between. The germline V gene has CDR1 MNHEY and CDR2 SMNVEV (reference sequence). The CDR3 sequence: CASSFRSYNSPLHF. DNA of the CDR3: TGTGCCAGCAGTTTCCGCTCCTATAATTCACCCCTCCACTTT.

This clonotype was detected ten times or more. The J gene is TRBJ1-1, the V gene TRBV12-3 or TRBV12-4; 7 bases align to TRBD1. CDR3 size: 15 residues. Losses at the gene ends were 5 bases for V and 3 bases for J; bases not matched to a gene: 9. CDR3 DNA: TGTGCCAGCAGTCCTCGGGACAGCTGGGACACTGAAGCTTTCTTT. Residues: CASSPRDSWDTEAFF.

In its sample, this clonotype was seen a few times. The rearrangement uses TRBV5-1 and TRBJ2-2; TRBD2 matches 14 bases. Germline-derived CDR1 and CDR2 are SGHRS and YFSETQ. Trimming cost V 4 bases and J 4 bases; bases outside gene matches: 6. The CDR3 is 17 amino acids. DNA for the CDR3: TGCGCCAGCAGCCCTCCTGGGACTAGCGGGAGCACCGGGGAGCTGTTTTTT. This sequence encodes CASSPPGTSGSTGELFF.

This clonotype was detected ten times or more. V usage is TRBV28 and J usage is TRBJ2-5; D is ambiguous. The germline V and J ends were trimmed by 3 bases and 5 bases, with 10 bases remaining between them. This CDR3 contains 13 residues. Germline-derived CDR1 and CDR2 are MDHEN and SYDVKM. This CDR3 reads CASSFLLRETQYF. The CDR3 DNA is TGTGCCAGCAGTTTTCTACTCCGGGAGACCCAGTACTTC.

This clonotype was observed at least ten times. The rearrangement links TRBV28 to TRBJ2-7; 11 bases agree with TRBD1. The CDR3 runs 14 residues. Germline V gene data show CDR1 as MDHEN and CDR2 as SYDVKM. V was clipped by 4 bases and J by 3 bases; unmatched bases: 2. CDR3 bases: TGTGCCAGCAGTTGGACAGGGGGCGACTACGAGCAGTACTTC. Protein: CASSWTGGDYEQYF.

This clonotype was picked up many times. The chain uses TRBV2 and TRBJ2-3; unclear D gene. Trimming pared 10 bases from V and 3 bases from J, leaving 14 bases between. This CDR3 is 13 amino acids long. The germline V gene has CDR1 SNHLY and CDR2 FYNNEI. DNA of the CDR3: TGTGCCACTGCCGCGGACCTAACAGATACGCAGTATTTT. Its protein is CATAADLTDTQYF.

The table lists this clonotype with many counts. Given the absence of the conserved phenylalanine or tryptophan at the CDR3 end, a read error is likely. CDR3 sequence: CASSLGDTGELFL. In DNA form, the CDR3 reads TGTGCCAGCAGCTTAGGGGACACCGGGGAGCTGTTTCTT. This chain connects TRBV13 to TRBJ2-2; no clear D gene. CDR1 is PRHDT, CDR2 FYEKMQ, per germline (reference sequence). CDR3 length: 13 amino acids. The V gene lost 0 bases and the J gene lost 3 bases, with 2 bases spanning the gap.